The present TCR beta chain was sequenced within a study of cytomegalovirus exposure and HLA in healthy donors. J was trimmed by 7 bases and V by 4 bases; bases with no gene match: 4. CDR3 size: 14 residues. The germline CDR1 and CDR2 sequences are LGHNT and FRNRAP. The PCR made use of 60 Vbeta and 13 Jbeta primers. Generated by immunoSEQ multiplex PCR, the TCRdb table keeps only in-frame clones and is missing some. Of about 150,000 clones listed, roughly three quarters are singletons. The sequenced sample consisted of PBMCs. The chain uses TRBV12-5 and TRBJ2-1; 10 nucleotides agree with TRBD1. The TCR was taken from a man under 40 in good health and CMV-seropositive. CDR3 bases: TGTGCTAGTGGTTCGGGACAGGGGATTAATGAGCAGTTCTTC. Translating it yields CASGSGQGINEQFF.